Below, 32 T cell receptor beta chains from the same sample are listed, as sequenced in a study of T cells after yellow fever vaccination. TCRdb fed the 5' RACE reads into MiXCR, producing one record per CDR3 protein. The top ten clones hold approximately 2.7% of a sample with some 110,000 distinct CDR3 sequences, around 7.2% of them seen once. Sequenced material: CD4+ T cells sorted from PBMCs, taken more than 35 days after the first yellow fever vaccination. The receptors derive from a man between 18 and 29 years old who received the YFV17D yellow fever vaccine.

The sample holds many counts of this clonotype. V usage is TRBV3-1 and J usage is TRBJ2-7; no clear D gene. The CDR3 length is 13 residues. Germline V CDR1 and CDR2: LGHDT, YNNKEL (reference sequence). Trimming cost V 0 bases and J 8 bases, with 11 bases left between them. CDR3 region: CASSQDRFGQQYF. Written as DNA, the CDR3 is TGTGCCAGCAGCCAAGATCGGTTCGGACAGCAGTACTTC.

This clonotype was recorded at least ten times. The chain couples TRBV27 to TRBJ2-5, with 8 positions matching TRBD1. The CDR3 covers 17 residues. V was pared by 6 bases and J by 0 bases, with 12 bases of the junction left unmatched. Germline V lookup: CDR1 MNHEY, CDR2 SMNVEV (reference sequence). The CDR3 coding sequence is TGTGCCAGCAGCCCCTTGACAGGGGTCGAGTACCAAGAGACCCAGTACTTC. Protein product: CASSPLTGVEYQETQYF.

Comments on this clonotype: A junction boundary mismatches the germline segment, possibly from a read error. The rearrangement uses TRBV7-2 and TRBJ1-2; 9 bases fit TRBD1. The CDR3 spans 14 residues. The germline V gene has CDR1 SGHTA and CDR2 FQGNSA. In DNA form, the CDR3 reads TGTGCCAGCAGCTCCGGACAGGGGACCTATGGCTTCACCTTC. Amino acid sequence: CASSSGQGTYGFTF.

Remarks on this clonotype: A much larger clone differs from this one at a single base, so this may be a read error. This rearrangement joins TRBV19 to TRBJ1-1; TRBD1 is a possible D gene (5 bases). The germline V gene has CDR1 LNHDA and CDR2 SQIVND (reference sequence). Deletions cut 6 bases from V and 2 bases from J, with 10 bases between. The CDR3 runs to 13 residues. This chain's CDR3 is CASSRGANTEAFF. In DNA, the CDR3 is TGTGCCAGTAGCCGCGGGGCTAACACTGAAGCTTTCTTT.

Turning to this clonotype: One base away lies a much larger clone, so this may be a sequencing read error. V and J are TRBV6-2 or TRBV6-3 and TRBJ2-1; 9 bases are a match to TRBD2. Germline assignment: CDR1 MNHEY and CDR2 SVGEGT. The CDR3 covers 21 residues. The V segment lost 2 bases and the J segment 4 bases; nucleotides outside the gene matches: 21. This chain's CDR3 is CASSYPIAAGAASGNYNEQFF. For the CDR3, the DNA is TGTGCCAGCAGTTACCCGATTGCGGCGGGTGCGGCTAGCGGGAATTACAATGAGCAGTTCTTC.

This clonotype was counted ten times or more. This sequence joins TRBV6-1 and TRBJ2-5; tentative D call: TRBD1 (6 bases). V lost 4 bases and J 2 bases, leaving 14 bases between the germline ends. This CDR3 has 15 residues. Germline-derived CDR1 and CDR2 are MNHNS and SASEGT. CDR3 residues: CASSGTGTSQETQYF. For the CDR3, the DNA is TGTGCCAGCAGTGGAACCGGGACATCTCAAGAGACCCAGTACTTC.

This clonotype occurred many times. The chain combines TRBV7-8 with TRBJ1-5; possible D gene TRBD1, 5 bases. There are 14 residues in the CDR3. Germline lookup yields CDR1 SGHVS and CDR2 FQNEAQ. V lost 5 bases to trimming and J lost 4 bases, with 12 bases between them. The CDR3 region is CASSPRDLNQPQHF. CDR3 DNA: TGTGCCAGCAGCCCACGGGACTTAAATCAGCCCCAGCATTTT.

This clonotype was recorded at least ten times. The chain carries TRBV7-2 and TRBJ2-1; 7 nucleotides match TRBD2. The CDR3 has 14 residues. CDR1 SGHTA and CDR2 FQGNSA come from the germline V gene. After removal of 8 bases from V and 2 bases from J, the junction contained 6 bases not matched to a gene. CDR3 DNA: TGTGCCAGCGGTCGGGGGGAGGCCTACAATGAGCAGTTCTTC. It specifies CASGRGEAYNEQFF.

There are many counts of this clonotype. The chain links TRBV12-3 or TRBV12-4 to TRBJ1-2, with D possibly matching TRBD1 (6 bases). The CDR3 contains 14 residues. The V and J ends lost 4 bases and 1 base respectively, with 10 bases between them. CDR3 residues: CASSSRGNNYGYTF. As DNA, the CDR3 is TGTGCCAGCAGTTCCAGGGGTAATAACTATGGCTACACCTTC.

This clonotype has a count of ten or more. The chain recombines TRBV20-1 with TRBJ1-1, with D unresolved. CDR3 length equals 14 residues. V gave up 4 bases and J gave up 3 bases, with 15 bases separating them. The germline V gene encodes CDR1 DFQATT and CDR2 SNEGSKA (reference sequence). The CDR3 region has the DNA TGCAGTGCTACCTCCGGGAGTCTCGACACTGAAGCTTTCTTT. Translated: CSATSGSLDTEAFF.

In this sample, this clonotype turned up many times. The chain combines TRBV15 with TRBJ1-2, with no clear D. V lost 4 bases, J lost 1 base, and 13 bases lay in between. Germline V gives CDR1 LNHNV, CDR2 YYDKDF (reference sequence). This CDR3 is built from 15 residues. CDR3 in DNA: TGTGCCACCAGCAACCGACGGATTCTTAACTATGGCTACACCTTC. Its protein is CATSNRRILNYGYTF. The full variable domain, with the rest looked up from reference TRBV15 and TRBJ1-2, is DAMVIQNPRYQVTQFGKPVTLSCSQTLNHNVMYWYQQKSSQAPKLLFHYYDKDFNNEADTPDNFQSRRPNTSFCFLDIRSPGLGDTAMYLCATSNRRILNYGYTFGSGTRLTVV.

The sample holds many counts of this clonotype. V and J are TRBV6-1 and TRBJ2-7, with D perhaps matching TRBD1 (6 bases). Per the germline V gene, CDR1 is MNHNS and CDR2 is SASEGT. The CDR3 consists of 14 residues. Trimming took off 5 bases at V and 5 bases at J, with 16 bases between the two ends. As DNA, the CDR3 is TGTGCCAGCAGTCAGACATACTCAGGGGACGAGCAGTACTTC. Residues: CASSQTYSGDEQYF.

This chain connects TRBV5-1 to TRBJ2-5, with D unclear. V was cut by 0 bases and J by 4 bases, with 7 bases left in between. Germline loops: CDR1 SGHRS, CDR2 YFSETQ. The CDR3 runs 13 residues. The CDR3 loop is CASSLEGSETQYF. CDR3 in DNA: TGCGCCAGCAGCTTGGAAGGTTCAGAGACCCAGTACTTC. The entire variable domain, with the rest obtained from reference TRBV5-1 and TRBJ2-5, is as follows: KAGVTQTPRYLIKTRGQQVTLSCSPISGHRSVSWYQQTPGQGLQFLFEYFSETQRNKGNFPGRFSGRQFSNSRSEMNVSTLELGDSALYLCASSLEGSETQYFGPGTRLLVL.

This clonotype showed up many times. This chain links TRBV7-2 with TRBJ2-3; D remains ambiguous. The CDR3 runs 13 residues. The V end was cut by 6 bases, the J end by 0 bases, with 7 bases between. Germline V gene sequence: CDR1 SGHTA, CDR2 FQGNSA. CDR3 in DNA: TGTGCCAGCAGGCCCCCGAGCACAGATACGCAGTATTTT. Protein product: CASRPPSTDTQYF.

This clonotype was counted ten times or more. This chain links TRBV7-3 with TRBJ2-3; 7 bases fit TRBD2. Germline values: CDR1 SGHTA, CDR2 FQGTGA. The CDR3 totals 18 residues. Germline trimming cut 6 bases from V and 3 bases from J; bases unmatched to any gene: 18. In DNA form, the CDR3 reads TGTGCCAGCAGTCTTACACCCGTGGGGGGGGGAAGAACAGATACGCAGTATTTT. It is translated as CASSLTPVGGGRTDTQYF.

The genes are TRBV15 and TRBJ2-3, with D tentatively TRBD2 (6 bases). CDR3 size: 15 residues. Germline values: CDR1 LNHNV, CDR2 YYDKDF (reference sequence). The V end lost 1 base, the J end lost 2 bases, and 10 bases lay between the germline ends. The CDR3 nucleotides are TGTGCCACCAGCAGAGTGGCGGGGAACACAGATACGCAGTATTTT. It specifies CATSRVAGNTDTQYF.

This clonotype was picked up many times. J is TRBJ2-7 and V is TRBV5-1; D is undetermined. The V gene lost 2 bases and the J gene lost 0 bases, with 9 bases spanning the gap. This CDR3 is 14 amino acids long. In germline, CDR1 is SGHRS, CDR2 YFSETQ. DNA of the CDR3: TGCGCCAGCAGCTTCGCTGGAAGCTCCTACGAGCAGTACTTC. It codes for CASSFAGSSYEQYF.

This sequence joins TRBV7-2 and TRBJ2-5; TRBD2 matches at 7 bases. With 1 base clipped from V and 1 base from J, the junction kept 9 bases outside the gene matches. The germline gives CDR1 SGHTA, CDR2 FQGNSA. The CDR3 spans 17 residues. In nucleotides, the CDR3 is TGTGCCAGCAGCTTAGGGGCCAAGCGGGGAGTCCAAGAGACCCAGTACTTC. Translating it yields CASSLGAKRGVQETQYF.

In this sample, this clonotype turned up many times. The J gene is TRBJ1-5, the V gene TRBV7-2, with 9 bases fitting TRBD1. The germline V gene has CDR1 SGHTA and CDR2 FQGNSA. This CDR3 has 15 amino acids. The trim removed 5 bases at V and 3 bases at J, leaving 5 bases unmatched. CDR3 amino acids: CASSLDRGYNQPQHF. The CDR3 nucleotides are TGTGCCAGCAGCCTGGACAGGGGATACAATCAGCCCCAGCATTTT. Combining the CDR3 with reference TRBV7-2 and TRBJ1-5 gives the whole variable domain GAGVSQSPSNKVTEKGKDVELRCDPISGHTALYWYRQSLGQGLEFLIYFQGNSAPDKSGLPSDRFSAERTGGSVSTLTIQRTQQEDSAVYLCASSLDRGYNQPQHFGDGTRLSIL.

This clonotype was seen only a few times. This rearrangement joins TRBV5-1 to TRBJ2-7, with 7 nucleotides matching TRBD2. Per germline, CDR1 SGHRS and CDR2 YFSETQ. The CDR3 is 15 residues long. V gave up 0 bases and J gave up 2 bases; unmatched junction bases: 5. This CDR3 is CASSLGASGPYEQYF. CDR3 sequence (DNA): TGCGCCAGCAGCTTGGGGGCTAGCGGCCCCTACGAGCAGTACTTC.

This clonotype was found many times. This chain connects TRBV15 to TRBJ2-3, with 7 nucleotides matching TRBD2. V shed 0 bases, J shed 2 bases, and the junction held 5 bases outside the gene matches. Per germline, CDR1 LNHNV and CDR2 YYDKDF (reference sequence). The CDR3 totals 16 residues. CDR3 sequence: CATSRDYSGATDTQYF. The CDR3 DNA reads TGTGCCACCAGCAGAGACTACAGCGGGGCCACAGATACGCAGTATTTT.

This clonotype has at least ten counts. This chain uses TRBV6-5 with TRBJ1-2; weak D call: TRBD1 (5 bases). V lost 0 bases and J lost 4, with 9 bases in between. The germline V gene encodes CDR1 MNHEY and CDR2 SVGAGI. This CDR3 is built from 14 residues. The CDR3 nucleotides are TGTGCCAGCAGTTACTCGGGCGGGACCTATGGCTACACCTTC. Translated: CASSYSGGTYGYTF.

In this sample, this clonotype turned up many times. This chain joins TRBV5-1 and TRBJ2-6; D gene uncertain. Germline V lookup: CDR1 SGHRS, CDR2 YFSETQ. The CDR3 runs to 16 residues. Trimming removed 0 bases from V and 0 bases from J, with 7 bases in between. The CDR3 region has the DNA TGCGCCAGCAGCTTGGCCGCGGCCTCTGGGGCCAACGTCCTGACTTTC. This encodes CASSLAAASGANVLTF.

A few counts support this clonotype. A much larger clone differs by one base, so this may be a read error. This rearrangement joins TRBV7-9 to TRBJ2-5; 8 bases agree with TRBD1. The CDR3 contains 13 residues. With 5 bases clipped from V and 9 bases from J, the junction kept 8 bases outside the gene matches. Germline-derived CDR1 and CDR2 are SEHNR and FQNEAQ (reference sequence). The CDR3 coding sequence is TGTGCCAGCAGCGACGGACAGGGTGGGGCCCAGTACTTC. This codes for CASSDGQGGAQYF.

This clonotype has at least ten counts. The chain is built from TRBV5-1 and TRBJ1-6, with 10 positions matching TRBD1. V lost 3 bases and J lost 10; bases outside the gene matches: 4. Germline CDR1 SGHRS, CDR2 YFSETQ. CDR3 length: 14 residues. In nucleotides, the CDR3 is TGCGCCAGCAGCTCCGCGGGACAGGGGTCACCCCTCCACTTT. Protein product: CASSSAGQGSPLHF.

This clonotype was observed many times. The chain couples TRBV20-1 to TRBJ2-5; 7 bases agree with TRBD2. There are 15 residues in the CDR3. V lost 5 bases, J lost 1 base, and 10 bases stayed unmatched. CDR1 and CDR2 (germline): DFQATT, SNEGSKA (reference sequence). The CDR3 loop is CSAPIGGGIQETQYF. The CDR3 nucleotides read TGCAGTGCTCCGATCGGCGGGGGTATCCAAGAGACCCAGTACTTC.

This clonotype was counted ten times or more. This chain uses TRBV5-1 with TRBJ1-2; 9 positions agree with TRBD1. V shed 2 bases and J 1 base; nucleotides not matched to a gene: 3. Germline CDR1 is SGHRS and CDR2 is YFSETQ. The CDR3 runs 15 residues. The CDR3 sequence: CASSFGTGSNYGYTF. CDR3 nucleotides: TGCGCCAGCAGCTTCGGGACAGGGAGTAACTATGGCTACACCTTC.

This clonotype was seen many times. V is TRBV5-1 and J is TRBJ2-1, with 7 bases identical to TRBD2. Germline V gives CDR1 SGHRS, CDR2 YFSETQ. With V trimmed by 0 bases and J by 4 bases, 10 bases remained unmatched. The CDR3 runs to 17 residues. CDR3 sequence: CASSLVVGGDPYNEQFF. The CDR3 DNA follows: TGCGCCAGCAGCTTGGTGGTGGGGGGGGATCCGTACAATGAGCAGTTCTTC.

This clonotype was observed at least ten times. The gene calls are TRBV7-2 and TRBJ1-2; D call uncertain. Germline V gene data show CDR1 as SGHTA and CDR2 as FQGNSA. With 1 base removed from V and 8 bases from J, the gap between germline ends came to 14 bases. The CDR3 is made up of 14 amino acids. CDR3 DNA: TGTGCCAGCAGCTTAGGTCCGGGGAGGAGGGGCTACACCTTC. Translating it yields CASSLGPGRRGYTF. The variable domain in full, with the rest retrieved from reference TRBV7-2 and TRBJ1-2, is GAGVSQSPSNKVTEKGKDVELRCDPISGHTALYWYRQSLGQGLEFLIYFQGNSAPDKSGLPSDRFSAERTGGSVSTLTIQRTQQEDSAVYLCASSLGPGRRGYTFGSGTRLTVV.

This clonotype was seen many times. V usage is TRBV5-4 and J usage is TRBJ1-2; no clear D. Per germline, CDR1 SGHNT and CDR2 YYREEE (reference sequence). The CDR3 is 14 residues long. V lost 0 bases, J lost 7 bases, and 13 bases lay in between. The CDR3 nucleotides are TGTGCCAGCAGCTTGGAAACACCTCGGGGTGGCTACACCTTC. This encodes CASSLETPRGGYTF.

This clonotype was seen many times. V gene TRBV7-9 combines with J gene TRBJ2-7; 9 nucleotides match TRBD1. Germline V gives CDR1 SEHNR, CDR2 FQNEAQ (reference sequence). The CDR3 is 17 residues long. Unmatched junction bases numbered 10, after V lost 1 base and J lost 3 bases. The DNA of the CDR3 is TGTGCCAGCAGCTTAGGAAGGAGCGCGGGACAGGGCTACGAGCAGTACTTC. This codes for CASSLGRSAGQGYEQYF. The full variable domain, with the rest looked up from reference TRBV7-9 and TRBJ2-7, is DTGVSQNPRHKITKRGQNVTFRCDPISEHNRLYWYRQTLGQGPEFLTYFQNEAQLEKSRLLSDRFSAERPKGSFSTLEIQRTEQGDSAMYLCASSLGRSAGQGYEQYFGPGTRLTVT.

This clonotype has at least ten counts. The gene calls are TRBV30 and TRBJ2-1; 7 nucleotides match TRBD2. Germline CDR1 and CDR2: GTSNPN and SVGIG (reference sequence). The V gene end was trimmed by 2 bases and the J gene end by 9 bases; junction bases not matched to a gene: 13. This CDR3 spans 15 amino acids. In DNA, the CDR3 is TGTGCCTGGAGTAAACCGGGGACTATGGTCGGTGAGCAGTTCTTC. Translating gives CAWSKPGTMVGEQFF. Full variable domain (remainder filled in from reference TRBV30 and TRBJ2-1): SQTIHQWPATLVQPVGSPLSLECTVEGTSNPNLYWYRQAAGRGLQLLFYSVGIGQISSEVPQNLSASRPQDRQFILSSKKLLLSDSGFYLCAWSKPGTMVGEQFFGPGTRLTVL.